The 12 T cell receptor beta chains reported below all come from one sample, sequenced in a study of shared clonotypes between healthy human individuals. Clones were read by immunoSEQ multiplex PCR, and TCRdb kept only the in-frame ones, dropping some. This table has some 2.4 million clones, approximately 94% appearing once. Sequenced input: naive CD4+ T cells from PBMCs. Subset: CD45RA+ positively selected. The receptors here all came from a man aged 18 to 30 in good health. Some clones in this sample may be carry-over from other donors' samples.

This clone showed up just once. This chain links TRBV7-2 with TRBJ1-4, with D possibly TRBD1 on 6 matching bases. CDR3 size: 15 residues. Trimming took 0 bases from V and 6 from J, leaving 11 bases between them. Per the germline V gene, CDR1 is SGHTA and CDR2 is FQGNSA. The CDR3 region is CASSLARGRDEKLFF. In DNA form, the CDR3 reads TGTGCCAGCAGCTTAGCCCGGGGGCGGGATGAAAAACTGTTTTTT.

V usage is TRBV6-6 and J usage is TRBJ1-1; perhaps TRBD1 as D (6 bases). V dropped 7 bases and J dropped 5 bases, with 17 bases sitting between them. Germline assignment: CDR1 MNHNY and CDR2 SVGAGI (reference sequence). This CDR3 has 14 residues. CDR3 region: CASTSGTLLTEAFF. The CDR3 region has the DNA TGTGCCAGCACCTCAGGGACATTGTTGACTGAAGCTTTCTTT.

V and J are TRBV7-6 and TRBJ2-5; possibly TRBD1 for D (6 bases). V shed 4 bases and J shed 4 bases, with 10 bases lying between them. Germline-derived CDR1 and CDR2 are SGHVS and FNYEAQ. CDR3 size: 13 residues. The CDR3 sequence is CASSYARGETQYF. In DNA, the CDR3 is TGTGCCAGCAGCTACGCCAGGGGAGAGACCCAGTACTTC.

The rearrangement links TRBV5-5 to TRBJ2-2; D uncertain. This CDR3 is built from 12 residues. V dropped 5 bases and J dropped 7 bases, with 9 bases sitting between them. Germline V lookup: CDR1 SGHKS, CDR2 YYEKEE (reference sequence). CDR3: CASSHSDGELFF. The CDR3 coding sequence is TGTGCCAGCAGTCACTCCGACGGGGAGCTGTTTTTT.

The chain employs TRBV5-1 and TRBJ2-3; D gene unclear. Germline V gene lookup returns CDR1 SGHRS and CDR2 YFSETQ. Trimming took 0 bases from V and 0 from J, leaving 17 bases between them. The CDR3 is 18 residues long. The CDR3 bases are TGCGCCAGCAGCTTGGCTCGGTTTGCGCAGCAAAGCACAGATACGCAGTATTTT. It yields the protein CASSLARFAQQSTDTQYF.

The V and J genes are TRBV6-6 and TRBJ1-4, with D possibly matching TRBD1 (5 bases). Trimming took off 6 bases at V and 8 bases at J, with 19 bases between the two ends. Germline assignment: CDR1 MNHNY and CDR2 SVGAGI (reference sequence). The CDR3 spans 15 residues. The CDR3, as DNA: TGTGCCAGCAGAAACCGGGACGGTGGAAAAGAAAAACTGTTTTTT. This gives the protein CASRNRDGGKEKLFF.

The CDR3 DNA sequence: TGTGCCAGCAGTTACGGGGGAACAACGACGCAGTACTTC. This codes for CASSYGGTTTQYF. This chain connects TRBV6-5 to TRBJ2-7, with D perhaps being TRBD1 or TRBD2 (5 bases each). The CDR3 has 13 residues. The V and J ends lost 2 bases and 9 bases respectively, with 14 bases between them. Germline-derived CDR1 and CDR2 are MNHEY and SVGAGI.

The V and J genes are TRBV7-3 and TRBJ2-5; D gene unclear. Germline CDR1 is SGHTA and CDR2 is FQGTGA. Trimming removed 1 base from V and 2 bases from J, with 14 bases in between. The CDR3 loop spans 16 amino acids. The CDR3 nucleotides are TGTGCCAGCAGCTTAATGGCTAGGGCAGGTCAAGAGACCCAGTACTTC. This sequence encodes CASSLMARAGQETQYF.

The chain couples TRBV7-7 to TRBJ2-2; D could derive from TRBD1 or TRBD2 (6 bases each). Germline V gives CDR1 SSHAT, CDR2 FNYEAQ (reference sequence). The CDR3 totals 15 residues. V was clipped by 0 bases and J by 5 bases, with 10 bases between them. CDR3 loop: CASSLAGGPTGELFF. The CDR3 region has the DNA TGTGCCAGCAGCTTAGCGGGGGGCCCAACCGGGGAGCTGTTTTTT.

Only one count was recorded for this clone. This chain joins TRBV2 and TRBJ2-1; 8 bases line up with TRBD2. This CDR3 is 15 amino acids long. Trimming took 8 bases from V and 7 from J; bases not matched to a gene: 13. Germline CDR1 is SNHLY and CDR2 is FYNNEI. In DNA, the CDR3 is TGTGCCAGCCAACCATTTGGGACTAGATCTAATGAGCAGTTCTTC. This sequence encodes CASQPFGTRSNEQFF.

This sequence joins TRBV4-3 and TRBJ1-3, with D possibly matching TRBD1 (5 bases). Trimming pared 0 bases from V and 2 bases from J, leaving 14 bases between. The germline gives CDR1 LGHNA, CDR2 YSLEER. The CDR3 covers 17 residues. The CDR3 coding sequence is TGCGCCAGCAGCCAAGAGAGGGGACTAAGGGCTGGAAACACCATATATTTT. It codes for CASSQERGLRAGNTIYF.

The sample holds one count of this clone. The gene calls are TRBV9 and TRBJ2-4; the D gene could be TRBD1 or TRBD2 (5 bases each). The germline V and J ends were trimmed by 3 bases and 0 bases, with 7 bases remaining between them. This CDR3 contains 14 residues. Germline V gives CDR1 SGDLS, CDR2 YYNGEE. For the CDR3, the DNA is TGTGCCAGCAGCGGGGACGGAGCCAAAAACATTCAGTACTTC. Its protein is CASSGDGAKNIQYF.